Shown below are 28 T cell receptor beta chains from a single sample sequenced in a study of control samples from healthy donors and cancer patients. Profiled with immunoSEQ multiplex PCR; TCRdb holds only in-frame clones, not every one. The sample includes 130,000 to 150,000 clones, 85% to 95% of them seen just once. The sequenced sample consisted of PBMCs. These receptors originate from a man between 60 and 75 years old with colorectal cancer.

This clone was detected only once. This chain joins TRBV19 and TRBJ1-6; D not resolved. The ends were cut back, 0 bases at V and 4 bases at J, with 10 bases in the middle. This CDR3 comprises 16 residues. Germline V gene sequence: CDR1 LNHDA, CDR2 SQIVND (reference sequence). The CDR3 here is CASSIDKRQYNSPLHF. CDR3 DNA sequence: TGTGCCAGTAGTATAGATAAGCGGCAATATAATTCACCCCTCCACTTT.

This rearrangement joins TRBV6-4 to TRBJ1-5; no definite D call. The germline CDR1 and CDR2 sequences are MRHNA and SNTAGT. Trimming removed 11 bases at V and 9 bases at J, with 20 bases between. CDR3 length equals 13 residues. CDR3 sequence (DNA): TGTGCCCTCCTCCAACCCCCGTTGTGGCCCCAGCATTTT. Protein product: CALLQPPLWPQHF.

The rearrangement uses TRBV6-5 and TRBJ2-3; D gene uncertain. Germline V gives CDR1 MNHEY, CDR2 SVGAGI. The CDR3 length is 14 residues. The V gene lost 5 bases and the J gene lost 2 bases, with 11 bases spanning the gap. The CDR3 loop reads CASSLGPSTDTQYF. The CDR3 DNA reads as TGTGCCAGCAGTCTCGGACCCTCCACAGATACGCAGTATTTT.

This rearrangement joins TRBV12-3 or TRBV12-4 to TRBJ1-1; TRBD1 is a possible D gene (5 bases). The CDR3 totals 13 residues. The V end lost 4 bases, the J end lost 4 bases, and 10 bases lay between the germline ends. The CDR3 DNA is TGTGCCAGCAGTTCGAGGGGTGGCACTGAAGCTTTCTTT. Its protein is CASSSRGGTEAFF.

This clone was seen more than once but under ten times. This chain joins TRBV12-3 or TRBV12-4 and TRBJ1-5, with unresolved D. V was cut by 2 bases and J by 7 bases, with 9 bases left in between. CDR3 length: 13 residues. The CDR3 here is CASSLRERQPQHF. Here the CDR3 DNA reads TGTGCCAGCAGTTTACGGGAAAGGCAGCCCCAGCATTTT.

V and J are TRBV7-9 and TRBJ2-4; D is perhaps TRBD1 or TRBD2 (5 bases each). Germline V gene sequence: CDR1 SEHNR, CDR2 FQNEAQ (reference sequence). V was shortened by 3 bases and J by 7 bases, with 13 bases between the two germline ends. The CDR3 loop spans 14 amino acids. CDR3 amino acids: CASSLGVGVNIQYF. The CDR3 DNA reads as TGTGCCAGCAGCTTGGGGGTGGGGGTGAACATTCAGTACTTC.

The CDR3 nucleotides are TGTGCCAGTAGAGGGCTTTTGGGGGATAATCAGCCCCAGCATTTT. Protein sequence: CASRGLLGDNQPQHF. The chain links TRBV19 to TRBJ1-5; D is possibly TRBD1 (5 bases). This CDR3 has 15 amino acids. The ends were cut back, 6 bases at V and 4 bases at J, with 16 bases in the middle. Germline V CDR1 and CDR2: LNHDA, SQIVND (reference sequence). The full variable domain, its missing parts supplied by reference TRBV19 and TRBJ1-5, is DGGITQSPKYLFRKEGQNVTLSCEQNLNHDAMYWYRQDPGQGLRLIYYSQIVNDFQKGDIAEGYSVSREKKESFPLTVTSAQKNPTAFYLCASRGLLGDNQPQHFGDGTRLSIL.

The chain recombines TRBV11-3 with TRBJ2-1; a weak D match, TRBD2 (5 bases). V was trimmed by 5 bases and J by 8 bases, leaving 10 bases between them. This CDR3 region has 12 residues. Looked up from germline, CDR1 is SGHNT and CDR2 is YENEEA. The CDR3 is CASSPPGDEQFF. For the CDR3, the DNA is TGTGCCAGCAGCCCCCCCGGGGATGAGCAGTTCTTC. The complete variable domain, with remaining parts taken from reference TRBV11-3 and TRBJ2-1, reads EAGVVQSPRYKIIEKKQPVAFWCNPISGHNTLYWYLQNLGQGPELLIRYENEEAVDDSQLPKDRFSAERLKGVDSTLKIQPAELGDSAVYLCASSPPGDEQFFGPGTRLTVL.

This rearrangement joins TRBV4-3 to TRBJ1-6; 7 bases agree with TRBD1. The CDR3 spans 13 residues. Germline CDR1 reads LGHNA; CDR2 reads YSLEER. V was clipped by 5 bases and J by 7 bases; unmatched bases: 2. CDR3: CASSKGANSPLHF. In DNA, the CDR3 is TGCGCCAGCAGCAAGGGGGCGAATTCACCCCTCCACTTT.

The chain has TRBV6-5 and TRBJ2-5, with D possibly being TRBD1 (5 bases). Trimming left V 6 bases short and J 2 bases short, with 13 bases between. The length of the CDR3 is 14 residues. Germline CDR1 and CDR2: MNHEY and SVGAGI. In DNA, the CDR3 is TGTGCCAGCAGCCCCGGAACAGGACAAGAGACCCAGTACTTC. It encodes CASSPGTGQETQYF.

The CDR3 protein is CASALLTDDNSPLHF. The DNA of the CDR3 is TGTGCTAGTGCCCTCCTGACGGACGATAATTCACCCCTCCACTTT. V usage is TRBV12-5 and J usage is TRBJ1-6, with D hard to call. V lost 7 bases to trimming and J lost 5 bases, with 15 bases between them. The CDR3 has 15 residues. Germline values: CDR1 LGHNT, CDR2 FRNRAP.

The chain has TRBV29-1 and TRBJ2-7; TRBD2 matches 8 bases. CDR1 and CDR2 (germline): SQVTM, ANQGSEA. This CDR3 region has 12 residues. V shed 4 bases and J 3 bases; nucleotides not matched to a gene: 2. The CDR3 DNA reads TGCAGCGTTGTGGGACTAGTCTACGAGCAGTACTTC. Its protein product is CSVVGLVYEQYF.

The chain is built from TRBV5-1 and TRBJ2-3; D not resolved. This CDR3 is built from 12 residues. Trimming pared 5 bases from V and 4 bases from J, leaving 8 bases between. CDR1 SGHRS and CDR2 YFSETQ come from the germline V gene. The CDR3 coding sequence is TGCGCCAGCAGACTTTTGGCAGATACGCAGTATTTT. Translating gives CASRLLADTQYF.

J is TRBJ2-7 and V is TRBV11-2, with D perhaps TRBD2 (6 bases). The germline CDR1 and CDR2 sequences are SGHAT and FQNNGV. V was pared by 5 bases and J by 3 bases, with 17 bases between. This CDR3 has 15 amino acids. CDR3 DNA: TGTGCCAGCAGCCCCCATGGGGGGAAGGTCTACGAGCAGTACTTC. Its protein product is CASSPHGGKVYEQYF.

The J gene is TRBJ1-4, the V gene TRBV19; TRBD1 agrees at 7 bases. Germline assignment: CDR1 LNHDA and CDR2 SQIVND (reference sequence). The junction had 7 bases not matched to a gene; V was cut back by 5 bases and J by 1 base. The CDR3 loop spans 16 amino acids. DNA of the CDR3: TGTGCCAGTAGTCTCGGGACAGTAAGAACTAATGAAAAACTGTTTTTT. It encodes CASSLGTVRTNEKLFF.

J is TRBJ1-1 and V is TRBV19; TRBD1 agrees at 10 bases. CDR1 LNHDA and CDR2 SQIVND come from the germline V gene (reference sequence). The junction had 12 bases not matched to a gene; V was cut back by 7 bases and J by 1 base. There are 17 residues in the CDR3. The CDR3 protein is CASIRRQGAKSNTEAFF. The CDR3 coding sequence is TGTGCCAGTATCCGAAGACAGGGGGCCAAATCGAACACTGAAGCTTTCTTT.

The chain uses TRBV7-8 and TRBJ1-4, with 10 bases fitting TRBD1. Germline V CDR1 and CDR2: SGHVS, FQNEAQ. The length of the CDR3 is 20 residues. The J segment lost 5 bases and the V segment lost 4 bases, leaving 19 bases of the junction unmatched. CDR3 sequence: CASSYDRGLMPLPGNEKLFF. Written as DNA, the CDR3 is TGTGCCAGCAGCTACGACAGGGGGCTCATGCCTCTACCTGGGAATGAAAAACTGTTTTTT.

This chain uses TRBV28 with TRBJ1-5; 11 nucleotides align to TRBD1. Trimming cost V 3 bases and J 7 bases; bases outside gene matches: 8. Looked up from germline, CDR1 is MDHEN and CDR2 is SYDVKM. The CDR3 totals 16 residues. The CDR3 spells CASSFRDRGTRQPQHF. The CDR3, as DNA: TGTGCCAGCAGTTTCCGGGACAGGGGGACGAGGCAGCCCCAGCATTTT.

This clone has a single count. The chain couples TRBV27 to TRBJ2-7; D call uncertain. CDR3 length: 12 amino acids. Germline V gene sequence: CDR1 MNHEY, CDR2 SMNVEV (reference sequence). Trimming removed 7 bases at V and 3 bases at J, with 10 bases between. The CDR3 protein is CASKAAGYEQYF. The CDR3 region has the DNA TGTGCCAGCAAGGCGGCAGGCTACGAGCAGTACTTC.

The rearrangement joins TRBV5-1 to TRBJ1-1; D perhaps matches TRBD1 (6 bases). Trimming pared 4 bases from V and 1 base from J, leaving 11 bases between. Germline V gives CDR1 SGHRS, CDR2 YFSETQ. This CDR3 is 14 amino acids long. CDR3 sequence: CASSPGHENTEAFF. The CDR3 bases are TGCGCCAGCAGCCCGGGACACGAGAACACTGAAGCTTTCTTT.

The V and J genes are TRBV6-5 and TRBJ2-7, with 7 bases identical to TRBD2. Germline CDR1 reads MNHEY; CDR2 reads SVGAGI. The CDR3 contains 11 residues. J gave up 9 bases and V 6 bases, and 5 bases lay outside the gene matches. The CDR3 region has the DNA TGTGCCAGCAGCCAACGGGGGGTGCAGTACTTC. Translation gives CASSQRGVQYF.

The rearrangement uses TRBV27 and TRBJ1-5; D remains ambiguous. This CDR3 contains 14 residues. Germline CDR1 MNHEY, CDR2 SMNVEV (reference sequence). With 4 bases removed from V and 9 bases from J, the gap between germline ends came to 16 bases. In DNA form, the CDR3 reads TGTGCCAGCAGTTCTCTAAGGACGGAGGGGCCCCAGCATTTT. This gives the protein CASSSLRTEGPQHF.

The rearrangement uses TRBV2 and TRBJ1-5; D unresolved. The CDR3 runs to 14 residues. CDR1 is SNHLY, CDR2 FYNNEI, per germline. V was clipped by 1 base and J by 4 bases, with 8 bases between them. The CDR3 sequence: CASSEGWGNQPQHF. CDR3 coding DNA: TGTGCCAGCAGTGAAGGTTGGGGAAATCAGCCCCAGCATTTT.

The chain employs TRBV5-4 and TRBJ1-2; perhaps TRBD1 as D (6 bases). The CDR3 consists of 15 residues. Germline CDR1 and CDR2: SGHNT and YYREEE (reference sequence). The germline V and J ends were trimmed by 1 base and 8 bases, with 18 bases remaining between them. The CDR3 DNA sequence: TGTGCCAGCAGCTTGATCCTAAGGGGGGCAGGAGGCTACACCTTC. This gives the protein CASSLILRGAGGYTF.

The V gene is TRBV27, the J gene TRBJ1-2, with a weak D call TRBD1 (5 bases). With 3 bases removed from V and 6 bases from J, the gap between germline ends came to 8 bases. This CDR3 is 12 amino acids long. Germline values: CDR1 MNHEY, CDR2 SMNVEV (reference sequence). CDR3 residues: CASSLRGDGYTF. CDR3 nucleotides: TGTGCCAGCAGTTTGCGGGGCGATGGCTACACCTTC.

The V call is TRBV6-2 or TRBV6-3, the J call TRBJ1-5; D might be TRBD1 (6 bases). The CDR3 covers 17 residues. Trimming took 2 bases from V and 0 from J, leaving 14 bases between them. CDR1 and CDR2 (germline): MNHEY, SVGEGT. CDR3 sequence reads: CASSYVQGSYSNQPQHF. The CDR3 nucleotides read TGTGCCAGCAGTTACGTTCAGGGGTCTTATAGCAATCAGCCCCAGCATTTT.

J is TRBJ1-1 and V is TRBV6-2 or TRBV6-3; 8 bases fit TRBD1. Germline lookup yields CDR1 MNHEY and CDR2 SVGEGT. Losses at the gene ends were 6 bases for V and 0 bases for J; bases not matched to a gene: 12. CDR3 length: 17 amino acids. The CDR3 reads CASSRPPGQDMNTEAFF. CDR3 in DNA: TGTGCCAGCAGCCGACCCCCGGGACAGGACATGAACACTGAAGCTTTCTTT.

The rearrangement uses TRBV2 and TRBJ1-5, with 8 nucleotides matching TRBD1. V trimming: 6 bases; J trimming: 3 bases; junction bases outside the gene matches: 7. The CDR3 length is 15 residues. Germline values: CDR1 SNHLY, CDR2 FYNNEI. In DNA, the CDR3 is TGTGCCAGCAGGGGGGACAGGTATCTCAATCAGCCCCAGCATTTT. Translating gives CASRGDRYLNQPQHF.